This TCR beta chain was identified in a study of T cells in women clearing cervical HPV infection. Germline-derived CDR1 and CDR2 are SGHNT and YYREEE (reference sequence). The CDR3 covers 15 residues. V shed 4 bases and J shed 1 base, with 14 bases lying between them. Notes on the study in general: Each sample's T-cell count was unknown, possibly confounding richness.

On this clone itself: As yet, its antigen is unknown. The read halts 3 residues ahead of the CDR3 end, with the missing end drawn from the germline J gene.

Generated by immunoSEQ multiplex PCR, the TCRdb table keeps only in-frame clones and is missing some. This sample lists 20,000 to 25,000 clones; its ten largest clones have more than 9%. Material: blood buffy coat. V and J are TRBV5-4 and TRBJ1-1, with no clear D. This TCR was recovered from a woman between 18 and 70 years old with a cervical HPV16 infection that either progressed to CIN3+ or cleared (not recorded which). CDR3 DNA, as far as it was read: TGTGCCAGCAGCGCCCCCCTAACAGCGAACACTGAA. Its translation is CASSAPLTANTE. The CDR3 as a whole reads CASSAPLTANTEAFF.